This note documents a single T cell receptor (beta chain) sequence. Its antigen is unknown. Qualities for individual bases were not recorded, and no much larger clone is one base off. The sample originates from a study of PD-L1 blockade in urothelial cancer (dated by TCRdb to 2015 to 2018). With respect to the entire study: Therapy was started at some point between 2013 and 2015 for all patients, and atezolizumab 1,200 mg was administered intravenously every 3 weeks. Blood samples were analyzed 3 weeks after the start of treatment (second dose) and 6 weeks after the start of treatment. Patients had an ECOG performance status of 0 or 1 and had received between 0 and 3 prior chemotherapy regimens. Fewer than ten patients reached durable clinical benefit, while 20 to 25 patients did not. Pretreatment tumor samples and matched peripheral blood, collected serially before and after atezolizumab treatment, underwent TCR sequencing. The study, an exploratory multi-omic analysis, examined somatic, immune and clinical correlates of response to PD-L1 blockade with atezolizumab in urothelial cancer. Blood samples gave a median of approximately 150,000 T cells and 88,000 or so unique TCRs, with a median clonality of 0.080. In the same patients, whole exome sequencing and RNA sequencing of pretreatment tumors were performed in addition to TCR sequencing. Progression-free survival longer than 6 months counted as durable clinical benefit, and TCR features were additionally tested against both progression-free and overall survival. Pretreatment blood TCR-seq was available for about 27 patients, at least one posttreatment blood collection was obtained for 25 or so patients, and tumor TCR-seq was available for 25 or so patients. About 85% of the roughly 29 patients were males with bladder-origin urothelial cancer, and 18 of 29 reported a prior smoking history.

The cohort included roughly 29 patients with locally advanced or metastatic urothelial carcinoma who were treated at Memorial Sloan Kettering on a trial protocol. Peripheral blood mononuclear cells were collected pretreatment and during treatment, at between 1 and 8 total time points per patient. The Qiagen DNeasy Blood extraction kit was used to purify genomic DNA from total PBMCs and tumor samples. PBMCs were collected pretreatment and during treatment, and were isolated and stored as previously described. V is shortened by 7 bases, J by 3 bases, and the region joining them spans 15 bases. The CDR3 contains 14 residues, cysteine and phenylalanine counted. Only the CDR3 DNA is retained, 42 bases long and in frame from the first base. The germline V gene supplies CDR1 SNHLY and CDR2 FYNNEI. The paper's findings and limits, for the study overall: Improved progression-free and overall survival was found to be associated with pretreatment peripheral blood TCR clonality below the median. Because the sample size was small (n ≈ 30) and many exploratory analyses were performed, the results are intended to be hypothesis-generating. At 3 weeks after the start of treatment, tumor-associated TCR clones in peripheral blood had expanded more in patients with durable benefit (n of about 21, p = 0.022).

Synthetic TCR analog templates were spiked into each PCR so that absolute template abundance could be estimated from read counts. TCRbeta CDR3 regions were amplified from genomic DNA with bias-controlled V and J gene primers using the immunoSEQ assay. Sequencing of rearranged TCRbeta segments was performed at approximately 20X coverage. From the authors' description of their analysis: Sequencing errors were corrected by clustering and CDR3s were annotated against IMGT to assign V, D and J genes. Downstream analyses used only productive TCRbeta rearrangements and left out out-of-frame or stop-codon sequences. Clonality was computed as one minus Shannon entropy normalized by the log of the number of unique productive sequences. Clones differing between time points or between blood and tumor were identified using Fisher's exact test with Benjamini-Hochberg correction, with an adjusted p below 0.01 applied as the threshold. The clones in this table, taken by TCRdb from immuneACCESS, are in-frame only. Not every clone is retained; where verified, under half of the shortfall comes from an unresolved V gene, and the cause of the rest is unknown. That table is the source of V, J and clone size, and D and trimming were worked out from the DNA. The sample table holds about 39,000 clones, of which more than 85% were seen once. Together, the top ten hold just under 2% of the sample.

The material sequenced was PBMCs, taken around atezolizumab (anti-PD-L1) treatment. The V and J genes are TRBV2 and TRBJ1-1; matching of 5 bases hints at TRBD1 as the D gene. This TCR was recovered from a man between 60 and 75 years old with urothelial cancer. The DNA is TGTGCCAGCATCGTCAGGGCGCGAGACACTGAAGCTTTCTTT. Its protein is CASIVRARDTEAFF.